This T cell receptor (beta chain) was documented in a study of spatial heterogeneity in lung cancer. Turning to the study itself: PBMC collected at follow-up were sequenced when available, a median of around two years after resection. Detection consistently captured more beta-chain sequences than alpha-chain sequences. For the average unique TCR and UMI combination, more than nine occurrences appeared in raw reads. Overall study findings and caveats: Tumor TCRs that were ubiquitous and expanded showed up in blood more at resection than follow-up.

TCRdb called the 5' RACE reads again in MiXCR, with one record for every CDR3 protein. The table includes 45,000 to 65,000 distinct CDR3 sequences, less than 9.5% detected once. The time point denotes: blood at routine non-recurrence follow-up after resection. Frozen PBMC, nontumor lung or tumor provided whole RNA, which was sequenced unsorted. Trimming left V 1 base short and J 5 bases short, with 10 bases between. Germline CDR1 and CDR2: SGHNT and YYREEE (reference sequence). CDR3 length: 14 amino acids. This clonotype was found many times. Its target is not known. The TCR sequence derives from a female donor with early-stage non-small cell lung cancer. The chain links TRBV5-4 to TRBJ2-1; D might be TRBD1 (5 bases). The sample was PBMCs, taken at follow-up. The DNA for the CDR3 is TGTGCCAGCAGCTTGCCAGGGTCCCACAATGAGCAGTTCTTC. The encoded protein is CASSLPGSHNEQFF.